The 20 T cell receptor beta chains listed next were all sequenced from one sample in a study of cytomegalovirus exposure and HLA in healthy donors. The PCR ran on 60 Vbeta and 13 Jbeta primers. Measured with immunoSEQ multiplex PCR; TCRdb has only the in-frame clones, and not every one. This repertoire shows about 150,000 clones, approximately 73% found once; its top ten account for about 5%. Sample: PBMCs. These receptors originate from a young woman in good health and CMV-seropositive.

Notes on this clone: An end of the junction does not agree with germline; a read error may underlie this. V and J are TRBV11-2 and TRBJ1-2, with D possibly TRBD1 on 6 matching bases. Germline assignment: CDR1 SGHAT and CDR2 FQNNGV. The CDR3 sequence is 14 residues long. The chain's CDR3 is CASSLDPRTDGVDF. In DNA form, the CDR3 reads TGTGCCAGCAGCTTAGATCCCCGGACAGACGGCGTGGACTTC.

The chain employs TRBV27 and TRBJ1-2; D is possibly TRBD1 (5 bases). CDR3 length: 14 amino acids. Trimming left V 1 base short and J 8 bases short, with 14 bases between. Germline V gives CDR1 MNHEY, CDR2 SMNVEV (reference sequence). The DNA for the CDR3 is TGTGCCAGCAGTTTATTCCCCAGGGCGGACGGCTACACCTTC. Residues: CASSLFPRADGYTF.

The chain combines TRBV2 with TRBJ1-1, with TRBD1 matching 7 bases. CDR3 length: 13 amino acids. From germline, CDR1 is SNHLY and CDR2 FYNNEI. The junction had 5 bases not matched to a gene; V was cut back by 4 bases and J by 6 bases. CDR3 region: CASSAPGGPEAFF. For the CDR3, the DNA is TGTGCCAGCAGTGCCCCAGGGGGTCCTGAAGCTTTCTTT.

This sequence joins TRBV2 and TRBJ1-1, with TRBD1 matching 7 bases. J was trimmed by 2 bases and V by 1 base; bases with no gene match: 4. Per germline, CDR1 SNHLY and CDR2 FYNNEI. The CDR3 totals 15 residues. The CDR3: CASSEVGTANTEAFF. Here the CDR3 DNA reads TGTGCCAGCAGTGAAGTTGGGACAGCCAACACTGAAGCTTTCTTT.

The chain carries TRBV5-6 and TRBJ2-7; D may be TRBD2 (6 bases). Per the germline V gene, CDR1 is SGHDT and CDR2 is YYEEEE. This CDR3 is 16 amino acids long. V was trimmed by 4 bases and J by 2 bases, leaving 19 bases between them. Here the CDR3 DNA reads TGTGCCAGCAGCGTCGCTTCACTGGGGGGTACCTACGAGCAGTACTTC. It yields the protein CASSVASLGGTYEQYF.

V gene TRBV6-5 combines with J gene TRBJ1-1; D might be TRBD1 (5 bases). Germline lookup yields CDR1 MNHEY and CDR2 SVGAGI. The CDR3 is made up of 15 amino acids. The V end was cut by 6 bases, the J end by 0 bases, with 14 bases between. CDR3 residues: CASRELGQMNTEAFF. CDR3 DNA sequence: TGTGCCAGCAGGGAGTTGGGGCAGATGAACACTGAAGCTTTCTTT.

This clone was counted once. The J gene is TRBJ2-1, the V gene TRBV7-2; 13 nucleotides line up with TRBD2. The V gene end was trimmed by 4 bases and the J gene end by 7 bases; junction bases not matched to a gene: 10. The CDR3 consists of 17 residues. Germline CDR1 SGHTA, CDR2 FQGNSA. The CDR3 spells CASSWKPGTSGDNEQFF. In DNA form, the CDR3 reads TGTGCCAGCAGCTGGAAACCCGGGACTAGCGGGGATAATGAGCAGTTCTTC. The entire variable domain, with the rest obtained from reference TRBV7-2 and TRBJ2-1, is as follows: GAGVSQSPSNKVTEKGKDVELRCDPISGHTALYWYRQSLGQGLEFLIYFQGNSAPDKSGLPSDRFSAERTGGSVSTLTIQRTQQEDSAVYLCASSWKPGTSGDNEQFFGPGTRLTVL.

Here the CDR3 DNA reads TGTGCCAGCAGCGAGGGACAGAGGGATACGCAGTATTTT. It codes for CASSEGQRDTQYF. This chain links TRBV7-9 with TRBJ2-3, with 7 bases fitting TRBD1. The V gene end was trimmed by 5 bases and the J gene end by 6 bases; junction bases not matched to a gene: 5. This CDR3 region has 13 residues. CDR1 and CDR2 (germline): SEHNR, FQNEAQ (reference sequence).

The V and J genes are TRBV7-6 and TRBJ2-5; a weak D match, TRBD1 (6 bases). The DNA end is a closer match to TRBJ2-7, so the J assignment may be wrong. CDR1 SGHVS and CDR2 FNYEAQ come from the germline V gene. CDR3 length equals 14 residues. The CDR3 DNA is TGTGCCAGCAGCTCAGCAGCCAGGGGATACGAGCAGTACTTC. It is translated as CASSSAARGYEQYF.

This clone has a single count. The chain links TRBV5-6 to TRBJ2-7; D may be TRBD2 (5 bases). Germline values: CDR1 SGHDT, CDR2 YYEEEE. V shed 4 bases and J shed 2 bases, with 16 bases lying between them. This CDR3 has 15 amino acids. The CDR3 reads CASSPTGIGAYEQYF. CDR3 in DNA: TGTGCCAGCAGCCCGACCGGGATTGGGGCCTACGAGCAGTACTTC.

The chain joins TRBV13 to TRBJ2-3; TRBD2 aligns across 15 bases. Germline lookup yields CDR1 PRHDT and CDR2 FYEKMQ (reference sequence). The V segment lost 5 bases and the J segment 4 bases; nucleotides outside the gene matches: 13. The CDR3 contains 19 residues. The CDR3 nucleotides read TGTGCCAGCAGCACGGAGGGACTAGCGGGGGGCGGGTCCCCAGATACGCAGTATTTT. Its translation is CASSTEGLAGGGSPDTQYF.

V gene TRBV4-2 combines with J gene TRBJ2-5; D possibly corresponds to TRBD2 (5 bases). This CDR3 is 15 amino acids long. CDR1 is LGHNA and CDR2 is YNFKEQ in the germline V gene. V lost 0 bases, J lost 1 base, and 9 bases lay in between. The CDR3 DNA reads as TGTGCCAGCAGCCAAGATCTCCTAGCCCAAGAGACCCAGTACTTC. This codes for CASSQDLLAQETQYF.

V gene TRBV5-1 combines with J gene TRBJ2-1; no clear D gene. This CDR3 region has 13 residues. Germline loops: CDR1 SGHRS, CDR2 YFSETQ. V was pared by 1 base and J by 8 bases, with 10 bases between. DNA for the CDR3: TGCGCCAGCAGCTTGTCGGTATACGATGAGCAGTTCTTC. It translates to CASSLSVYDEQFF.

The V gene is TRBV9, the J gene TRBJ1-5; 9 bases fit TRBD1. The germline V gene has CDR1 SGDLS and CDR2 YYNGEE. This CDR3 is 16 amino acids long. Germline trimming cut 2 bases from V and 6 bases from J; bases unmatched to any gene: 9. CDR3 DNA: TGTGCCAGCAGCGTCACGGGACAGGGAGAGATTCAGCCCCAGCATTTT. The encoded protein is CASSVTGQGEIQPQHF.

The rearrangement joins TRBV5-1 to TRBJ2-7; a possible D gene is TRBD1 (6 bases). Germline V gives CDR1 SGHRS, CDR2 YFSETQ. The CDR3 contains 14 residues. Trimming pared 3 bases from V and 1 base from J, leaving 11 bases between. CDR3 sequence reads: CASSWTVGSYEQYF. DNA for the CDR3: TGCGCCAGCAGCTGGACAGTAGGGTCCTACGAGCAGTACTTC.

V is TRBV5-6 and J is TRBJ2-1; TRBD1 matches at 7 bases. The CDR3 totals 13 residues. CDR1 is SGHDT, CDR2 YYEEEE, per germline. V was pared by 2 bases and J by 6 bases, with 2 bases of the junction left unmatched. CDR3 residues: CASSFGTVNEQFF. DNA of the CDR3: TGTGCCAGCAGCTTCGGGACAGTCAATGAGCAGTTCTTC.

V and J are TRBV18 and TRBJ2-2, with D hard to call. The CDR3 consists of 15 residues. Germline loops: CDR1 KGHSH, CDR2 LQKENI. V shed 4 bases and J shed 1 base, with 10 bases lying between them. CDR3 loop: CASSLAPLNTGELFF. The CDR3 DNA sequence: TGTGCCAGCTCACTGGCACCGCTGAACACCGGGGAGCTGTTTTTT.

The J gene is TRBJ2-3, the V gene TRBV7-2; TRBD2 matches at 7 bases. Trimming removed 5 bases from V and 7 bases from J; junction bases left unmatched: 15. Germline loops: CDR1 SGHTA, CDR2 FQGNSA. The CDR3 contains 16 residues. The CDR3 sequence is CASSTGRAGTPYTQYF. In DNA, the CDR3 is TGTGCCAGCAGCACCGGGAGAGCGGGGACTCCTTATACGCAGTATTTT.

This chain connects TRBV4-1 to TRBJ2-4, with TRBD2 matching over 9 bases. The V gene's germline CDR1 is MGHRA and CDR2 YSYEKL. The CDR3 loop spans 17 amino acids. V lost 0 bases, J lost 8 bases, and 11 bases stayed unmatched. In nucleotides, the CDR3 is TGCGCCAGCAGCCAAGATCGGATAGCGGGGGCCAATTACATTCAGTACTTC. Its translation: CASSQDRIAGANYIQYF.

The chain recombines TRBV19 with TRBJ2-1, with 8 bases aligning to TRBD2. Trimming at V came to 4 bases and at J to 4 bases, leaving 18 bases not matched to a gene. Germline lookup yields CDR1 LNHDA and CDR2 SQIVND (reference sequence). The CDR3 runs to 19 residues. The CDR3: CASSRVSGARGIVYNEQFF. DNA for the CDR3: TGTGCCAGTAGTAGGGTTAGCGGGGCCCGGGGTATAGTATACAATGAGCAGTTCTTC.